This T cell receptor beta chain was identified during a study of T cell responses to AZD1222 COVID-19 vaccine. Turning to the study itself: The analysis combined second doses at about 4 or about 12 weeks.

Comments on this clone: Its antigen is still unknown.

General study findings and limits: Spike-specific TCR depth and breadth grew after two AZD1222 doses.

This CDR3 spans 14 amino acids. The J segment lost 1 base and the V segment lost 6 bases, leaving 4 bases of the junction unmatched. The germline V gene encodes CDR1 MNHEY and CDR2 SVGAGI. Repertoires were generated with immunoSEQ multiplex PCR, while TCRdb's copy carries only in-frame clones and drops some. The sample consists of about 130,000 clones, roughly nine tenths of them appearing once. The TCR was taken from an adult in good health. The specimen comprised peripheral blood, sampled on day 0 of AZD1222 vaccination. This chain uses TRBV6-5 with TRBJ2-5; 8 positions agree with TRBD2. The CDR3 spells CASSLTSVQETQYF. The CDR3 DNA reads as TGTGCCAGCAGCCTGACTAGCGTCCAAGAGACCCAGTACTTC.